The clone carrying this T cell receptor (beta chain) was observed a few times. The antigen is unknown. PCR was performed using 60 Vbeta and 13 Jbeta primers. Data came from immunoSEQ multiplex PCR; TCRdb stores just in-frame clones and leaves some out. The table includes about 200,000 clones, around 79% detected once. Donors counted as nominally healthy when sampled, yet unrecorded immune exposures were likely. Germline lookup yields CDR1 SGHTA and CDR2 FQGNSA. Trimming took off 0 bases at V and 1 base at J, with 15 bases between the two ends. The CDR3 runs to 18 residues. This record comes from a study of cytomegalovirus exposure and HLA in healthy donors. The study's findings and limits: According to the study, roughly 160 TCR beta chains were cytomegalovirus-associated. Roughly even sequencing depth across donors was the assumption behind the presence/absence analyses. Later analysis reportedly placed an Asian-associated ancestry cluster below the roughly 640-donor mean in N-insertions.

The chain combines TRBV7-2 with TRBJ2-2, with D unclear. Sequences were obtained from PBMCs. The sequence came from a girl aged 5 to 17 in good health and CMV-seropositive. CDR3 amino acids: CASSLAVAVLWNTGELFF. The CDR3 DNA sequence: TGTGCCAGCAGCTTAGCGGTGGCGGTACTCTGGAACACCGGGGAGCTGTTTTTT.